This T cell receptor (beta chain) derives from a study of cytomegalovirus exposure and HLA in healthy donors. Overall study results and limits: TCR beta chains numbering more than 150 were designated cytomegalovirus-associated. Most TCR sequences were seen very rarely across donors, but some public TCRs occurred in many.

The CDR3 spans 15 residues. Germline V lookup: CDR1 LNHDA, CDR2 SQIVND (reference sequence). The ends were cut back, 1 base at V and 3 bases at J, with 13 bases in the middle. Note on this clone: Antigen unknown.

TCRdb's copy holds only in-frame clones and misses some; the assay was immunoSEQ multiplex PCR. Found here are over 200,000 clones, around 86% of them singletons; the top ten hold 2% to 2.5%. The receptor was isolated from a woman under 30 in good health and CMV-seropositive. The rearrangement uses TRBV19 and TRBJ2-7; perhaps TRBD2 as D (6 bases). Material: PBMCs. The CDR3 loop is CASSIVLASGYEQYF. The CDR3 DNA sequence: TGTGCCAGTAGTATAGTACTAGCTAGTGGCTACGAGCAGTACTTC.